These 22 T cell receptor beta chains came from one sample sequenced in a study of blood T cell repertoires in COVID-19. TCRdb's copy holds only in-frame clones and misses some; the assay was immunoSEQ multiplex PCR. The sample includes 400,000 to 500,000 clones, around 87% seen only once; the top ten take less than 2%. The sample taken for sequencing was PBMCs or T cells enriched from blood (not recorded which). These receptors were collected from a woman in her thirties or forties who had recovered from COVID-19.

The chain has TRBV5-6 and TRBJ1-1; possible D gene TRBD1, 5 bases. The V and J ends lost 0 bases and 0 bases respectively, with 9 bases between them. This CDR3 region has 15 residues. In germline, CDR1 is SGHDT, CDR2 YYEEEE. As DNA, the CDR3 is TGTGCCAGCAGCTTGGGACAGCTAATGAACACTGAAGCTTTCTTT. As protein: CASSLGQLMNTEAFF.

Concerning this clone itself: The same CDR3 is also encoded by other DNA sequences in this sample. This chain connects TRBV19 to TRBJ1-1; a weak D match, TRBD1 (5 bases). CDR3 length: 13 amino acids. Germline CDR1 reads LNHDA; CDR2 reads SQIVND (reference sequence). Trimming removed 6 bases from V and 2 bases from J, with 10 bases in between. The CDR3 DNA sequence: TGTGCCAGTAGCTTGACAGCCAACACTGAAGCTTTCTTT. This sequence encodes CASSLTANTEAFF. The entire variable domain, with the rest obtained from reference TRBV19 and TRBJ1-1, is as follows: DGGITQSPKYLFRKEGQNVTLSCEQNLNHDAMYWYRQDPGQGLRLIYYSQIVNDFQKGDIAEGYSVSREKKESFPLTVTSAQKNPTAFYLCASSLTANTEAFFGQGTRLTVV.

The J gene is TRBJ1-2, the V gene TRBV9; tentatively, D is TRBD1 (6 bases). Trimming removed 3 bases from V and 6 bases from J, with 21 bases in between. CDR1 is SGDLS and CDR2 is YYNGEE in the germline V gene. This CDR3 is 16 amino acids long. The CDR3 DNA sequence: TGTGCCAGCAGCGCCGGTAGGGGGAAAGTAGGCAATGGCTACACCTTC. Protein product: CASSAGRGKVGNGYTF.

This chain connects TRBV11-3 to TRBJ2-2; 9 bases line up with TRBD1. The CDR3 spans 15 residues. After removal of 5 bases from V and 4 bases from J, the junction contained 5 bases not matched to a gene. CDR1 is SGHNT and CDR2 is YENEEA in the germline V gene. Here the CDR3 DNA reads TGTGCCAGCAGCCACGGACAGGGGTCCACCGGGGAGCTGTTTTTT. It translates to CASSHGQGSTGELFF. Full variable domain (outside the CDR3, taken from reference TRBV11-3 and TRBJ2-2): EAGVVQSPRYKIIEKKQPVAFWCNPISGHNTLYWYLQNLGQGPELLIRYENEEAVDDSQLPKDRFSAERLKGVDSTLKIQPAELGDSAVYLCASSHGQGSTGELFFGEGSRLTVL.

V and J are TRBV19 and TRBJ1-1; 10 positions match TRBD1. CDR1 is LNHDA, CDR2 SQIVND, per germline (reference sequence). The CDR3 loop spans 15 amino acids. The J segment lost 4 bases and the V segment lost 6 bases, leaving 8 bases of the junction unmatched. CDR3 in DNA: TGTGCCAGTAGGTCCCCGGGACAGGGGTTCACTGAAGCTTTCTTT. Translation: CASRSPGQGFTEAFF.

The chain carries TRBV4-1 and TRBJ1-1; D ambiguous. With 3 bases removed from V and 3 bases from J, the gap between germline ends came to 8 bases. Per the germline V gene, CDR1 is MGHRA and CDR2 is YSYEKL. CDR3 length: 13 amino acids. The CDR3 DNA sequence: TGCGCCAGCAGCCACCTGTTGTACACTGAAGCTTTCTTT. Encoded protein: CASSHLLYTEAFF.

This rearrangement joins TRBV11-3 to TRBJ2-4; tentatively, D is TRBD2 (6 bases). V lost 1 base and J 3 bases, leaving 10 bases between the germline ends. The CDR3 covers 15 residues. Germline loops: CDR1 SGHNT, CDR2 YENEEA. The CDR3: CASSLGGIGKNIQYF. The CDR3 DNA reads TGTGCCAGCAGCTTAGGCGGGATTGGCAAAAACATTCAGTACTTC.

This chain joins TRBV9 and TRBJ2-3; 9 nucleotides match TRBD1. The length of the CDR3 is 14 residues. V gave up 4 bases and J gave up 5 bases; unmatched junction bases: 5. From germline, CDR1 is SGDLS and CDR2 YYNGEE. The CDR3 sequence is CASSPGTGKDTQYF. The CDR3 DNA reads TGTGCCAGCAGCCCCGGGACAGGGAAAGATACGCAGTATTTT. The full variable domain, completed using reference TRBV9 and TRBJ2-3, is DSGVTQTPKHLITATGQRVTLRCSPRSGDLSVYWYQQSLDQGLQFLIQYYNGEERAKGNILERFSAQQFPDLHSELNLSSLELGDSALYFCASSPGTGKDTQYFGPGTRLTVL.

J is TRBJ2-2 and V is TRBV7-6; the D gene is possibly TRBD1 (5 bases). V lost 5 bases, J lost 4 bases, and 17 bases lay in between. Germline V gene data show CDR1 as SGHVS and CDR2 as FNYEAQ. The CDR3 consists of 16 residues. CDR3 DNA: TGTGCCAGCAGCCCTAGGTCAGGGCAGGGCACCGGGGAGCTGTTTTTT. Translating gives CASSPRSGQGTGELFF.

The CDR3 DNA reads as TGTGCCATCAGCCCCGGGACAGGGCCGACAGGGGCCAACGTCCTGACTTTC. It is translated as CAISPGTGPTGANVLTF. The V gene is TRBV10-3, the J gene TRBJ2-6, with 9 positions matching TRBD1. With V trimmed by 6 bases and J by 4 bases, 10 bases remained unmatched. Per the germline V gene, CDR1 is ENHRY and CDR2 is SYGVKD. The CDR3 consists of 17 residues.

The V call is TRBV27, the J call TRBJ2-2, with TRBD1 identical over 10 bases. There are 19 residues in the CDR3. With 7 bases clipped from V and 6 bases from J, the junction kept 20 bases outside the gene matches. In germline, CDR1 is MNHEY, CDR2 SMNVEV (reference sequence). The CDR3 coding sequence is TGTGCCAGCACAACCAAAGGTCCGGGGGGACAGGGGACTCCCGGGGAGCTGTTTTTT. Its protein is CASTTKGPGGQGTPGELFF.

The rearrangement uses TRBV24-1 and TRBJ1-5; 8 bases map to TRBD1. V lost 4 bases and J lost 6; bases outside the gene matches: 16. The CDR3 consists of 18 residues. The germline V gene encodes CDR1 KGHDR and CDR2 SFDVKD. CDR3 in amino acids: CATSEHPTGTGLGQPQHF. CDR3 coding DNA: TGTGCCACCAGTGAACACCCGACCGGGACAGGCCTCGGTCAGCCCCAGCATTTT.

CDR3 nucleotides: TGTGCCAGCAGCCTACAGGGTGGCACTGAAGCTTTCTTT. This sequence encodes CASSLQGGTEAFF. The chain recombines TRBV6-5 with TRBJ1-1, with D tentatively TRBD1 (6 bases). CDR3 length equals 13 residues. CDR1 MNHEY and CDR2 SVGAGI come from the germline V gene. The V and J ends lost 6 bases and 4 bases respectively, with 12 bases between them.

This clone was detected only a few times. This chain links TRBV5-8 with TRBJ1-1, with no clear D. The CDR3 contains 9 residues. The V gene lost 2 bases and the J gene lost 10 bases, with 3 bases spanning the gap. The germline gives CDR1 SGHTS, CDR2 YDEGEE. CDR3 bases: TGTGCCAGCAGCTTTCTAGCTTTCTTT. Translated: CASSFLAFF. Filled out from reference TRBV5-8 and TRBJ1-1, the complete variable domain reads EAGVTQSPTHLIKTRGQQATLRCSPISGHTSVYWYQQALGLGLQFLLWYDEGEERNRGNFPPRFSGRQFPNYSSELNVNALELEDSALYLCASSFLAFFGQGTRLTVV.

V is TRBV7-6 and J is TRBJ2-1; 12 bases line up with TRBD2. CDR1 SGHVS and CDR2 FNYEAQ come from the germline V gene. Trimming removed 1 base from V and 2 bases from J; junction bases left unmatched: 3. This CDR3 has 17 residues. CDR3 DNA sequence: TGTGCCAGCAGCTTAGAAGGGACTAGCGGGCCCTACAATGAGCAGTTCTTC. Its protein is CASSLEGTSGPYNEQFF.

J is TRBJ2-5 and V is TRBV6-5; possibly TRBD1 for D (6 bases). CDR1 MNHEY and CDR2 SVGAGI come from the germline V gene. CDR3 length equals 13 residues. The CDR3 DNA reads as TGTACTAGTAGGGGGAGTGGAGGAGAGACCCAGTACTTC. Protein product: CTSRGSGGETQYF.

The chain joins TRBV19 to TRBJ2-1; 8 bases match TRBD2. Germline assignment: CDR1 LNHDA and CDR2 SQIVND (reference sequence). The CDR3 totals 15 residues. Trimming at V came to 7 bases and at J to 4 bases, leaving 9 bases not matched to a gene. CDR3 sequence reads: CASTLSGRLYNEQFF. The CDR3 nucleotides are TGTGCCAGTACCCTAAGCGGGAGATTGTACAATGAGCAGTTCTTC. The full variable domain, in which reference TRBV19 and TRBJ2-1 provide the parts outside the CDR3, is DGGITQSPKYLFRKEGQNVTLSCEQNLNHDAMYWYRQDPGQGLRLIYYSQIVNDFQKGDIAEGYSVSREKKESFPLTVTSAQKNPTAFYLCASTLSGRLYNEQFFGPGTRLTVL.

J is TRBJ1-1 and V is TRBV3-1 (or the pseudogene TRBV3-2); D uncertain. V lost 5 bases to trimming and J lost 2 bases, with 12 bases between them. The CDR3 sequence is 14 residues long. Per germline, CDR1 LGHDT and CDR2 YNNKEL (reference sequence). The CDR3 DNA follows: TGTGCCAGCAGCTTTCAGCAGGAAAACACTGAAGCTTTCTTT. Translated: CASSFQQENTEAFF.

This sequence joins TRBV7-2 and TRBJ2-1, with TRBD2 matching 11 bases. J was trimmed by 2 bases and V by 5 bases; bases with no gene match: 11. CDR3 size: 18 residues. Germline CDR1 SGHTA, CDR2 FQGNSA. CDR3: CASSHPALAGETYNEQFF. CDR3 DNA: TGTGCCAGCAGCCATCCGGCACTAGCGGGAGAAACCTACAATGAGCAGTTCTTC. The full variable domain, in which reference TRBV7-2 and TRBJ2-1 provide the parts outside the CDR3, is GAGVSQSPSNKVTEKGKDVELRCDPISGHTALYWYRQSLGQGLEFLIYFQGNSAPDKSGLPSDRFSAERTGGSVSTLTIQRTQQEDSAVYLCASSHPALAGETYNEQFFGPGTRLTVL.

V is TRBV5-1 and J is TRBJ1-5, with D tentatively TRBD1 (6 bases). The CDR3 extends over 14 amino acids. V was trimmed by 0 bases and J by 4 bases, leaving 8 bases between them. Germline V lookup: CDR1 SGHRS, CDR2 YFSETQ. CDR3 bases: TGCGCCAGCAGCTTGGGGACAGCGAATCAGCCCCAGCATTTT. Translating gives CASSLGTANQPQHF.

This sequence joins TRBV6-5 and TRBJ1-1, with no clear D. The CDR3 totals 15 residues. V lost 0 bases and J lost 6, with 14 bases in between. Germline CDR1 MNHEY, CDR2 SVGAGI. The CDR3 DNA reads TGTGCCAGCAGTTACTCTGTTCCCAGCGCCGCTGAAGCTTTCTTT. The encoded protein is CASSYSVPSAAEAFF.

Here the CDR3 DNA reads TGCGCCAGCAGCTTGGAGGCTAGCGGGAGCGTTAATGAGCAGTTCTTC. Translation gives CASSLEASGSVNEQFF. The J gene is TRBJ2-1, the V gene TRBV5-1, with 10 bases matching TRBD2. The CDR3 totals 16 residues. CDR1 is SGHRS and CDR2 is YFSETQ in the germline V gene. V dropped 0 bases and J dropped 7; count of bases not matched to a gene: 7.